In this sample, the clone carrying this TCR beta chain turned up many times. From germline, CDR1 is MNHEY and CDR2 SMNVEV (reference sequence). The J segment lost 4 bases and the V segment lost 7 bases, leaving 8 bases of the junction unmatched. This CDR3 contains 14 residues. Time point in this sample: sample taken at primary tumor resection. Extraction of whole RNA from tumor, nontumor lung or frozen PBMC preceded unsorted sequencing. The sample originates from a study of spatial heterogeneity in lung cancer. In the study overall: The mean occurrence of each unique TCR and UMI combination in raw reads exceeded ten.

The presence of a unique molecular identifier marked each TCR cDNA molecule. Each CDR3 protein is one row after TCRdb ran MiXCR on the 5' RACE reads. In the table there are under 100,000 distinct CDR3 sequences, roughly 10% of which are singletons. The rearrangement joins TRBV27 to TRBJ2-5; 8 nucleotides align to TRBD2. Sequences were derived from PBMCs, sampled at surgery. This TCR derives from a male donor with early-stage non-small cell lung cancer. This CDR3 is CASMGAGVRETQYF. DNA for the CDR3: TGTGCCAGCATGGGAGCGGGGGTGCGAGAGACCCAGTACTTC.